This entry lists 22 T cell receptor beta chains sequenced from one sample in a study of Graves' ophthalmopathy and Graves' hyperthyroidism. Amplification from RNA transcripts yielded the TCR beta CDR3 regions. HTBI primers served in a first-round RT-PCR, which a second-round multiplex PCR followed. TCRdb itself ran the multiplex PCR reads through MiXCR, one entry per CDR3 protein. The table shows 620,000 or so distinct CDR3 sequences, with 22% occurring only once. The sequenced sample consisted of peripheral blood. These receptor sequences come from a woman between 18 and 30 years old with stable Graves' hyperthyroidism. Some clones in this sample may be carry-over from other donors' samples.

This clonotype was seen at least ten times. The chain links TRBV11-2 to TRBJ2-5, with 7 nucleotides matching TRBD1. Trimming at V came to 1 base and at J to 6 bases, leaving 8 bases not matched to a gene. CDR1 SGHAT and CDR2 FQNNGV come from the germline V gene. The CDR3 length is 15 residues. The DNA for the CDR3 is TGTGCCAGCAGCTTAGGTCTAAGGGGGCGCCAGACCCAGTACTTC. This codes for CASSLGLRGRQTQYF.

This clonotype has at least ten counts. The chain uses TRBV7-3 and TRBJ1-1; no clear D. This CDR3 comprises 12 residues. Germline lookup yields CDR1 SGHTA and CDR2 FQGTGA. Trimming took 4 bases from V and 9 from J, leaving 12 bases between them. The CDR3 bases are TGTGCCAGCAGCTCACCGGGGAACCAAGCTTTCTTT. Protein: CASSSPGNQAFF.

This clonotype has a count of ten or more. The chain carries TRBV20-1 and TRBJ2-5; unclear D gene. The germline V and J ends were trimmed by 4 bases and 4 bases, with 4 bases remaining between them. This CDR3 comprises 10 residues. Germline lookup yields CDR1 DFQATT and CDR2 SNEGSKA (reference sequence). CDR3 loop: CSAKLETQYF. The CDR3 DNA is TGCAGTGCTAAACTAGAGACCCAGTACTTC.

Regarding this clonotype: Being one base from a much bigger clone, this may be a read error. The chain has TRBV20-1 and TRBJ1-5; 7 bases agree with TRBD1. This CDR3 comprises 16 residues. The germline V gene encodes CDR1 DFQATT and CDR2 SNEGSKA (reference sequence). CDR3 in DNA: TGCAGTGTCTCAACCCTGGGACAGAATAGCAATCAGCCCCTGCATTTT. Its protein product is CSVSTLGQNSNQPLHF.

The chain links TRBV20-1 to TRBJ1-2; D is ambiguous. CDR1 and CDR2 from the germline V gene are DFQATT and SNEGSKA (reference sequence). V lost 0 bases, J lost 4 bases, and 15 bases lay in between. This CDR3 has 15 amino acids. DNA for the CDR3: TGCAGTGCTAGAGACCTTACAGCACCCGGCTATGGCTACACCTTC. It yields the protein CSARDLTAPGYGYTF.

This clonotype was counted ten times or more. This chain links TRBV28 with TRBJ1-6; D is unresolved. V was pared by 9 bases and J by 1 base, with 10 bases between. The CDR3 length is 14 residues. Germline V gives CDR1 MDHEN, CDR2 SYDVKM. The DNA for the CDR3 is TGTGCCAGTTATACGGGTTCCTATAATTCACCCCTCCACTTT. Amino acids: CASYTGSYNSPLHF.

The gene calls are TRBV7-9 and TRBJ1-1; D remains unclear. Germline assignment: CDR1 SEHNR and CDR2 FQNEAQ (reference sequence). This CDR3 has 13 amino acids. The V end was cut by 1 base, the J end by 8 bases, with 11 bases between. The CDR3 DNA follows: TGTGCCAGCAGCTTAGGGCAGCCTTTAGAAGCTTTCTTT. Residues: CASSLGQPLEAFF.

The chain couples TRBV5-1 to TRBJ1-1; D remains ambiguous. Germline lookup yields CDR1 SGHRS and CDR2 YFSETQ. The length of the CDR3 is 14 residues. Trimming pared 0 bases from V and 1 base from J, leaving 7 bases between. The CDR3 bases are TGCGCCAGCAGCTTGGCCGAGAGGAACACTGAAGCTTTCTTT. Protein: CASSLAERNTEAFF. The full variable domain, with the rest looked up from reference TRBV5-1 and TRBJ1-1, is KAGVTQTPRYLIKTRGQQVTLSCSPISGHRSVSWYQQTPGQGLQFLFEYFSETQRNKGNFPGRFSGRQFSNSRSEMNVSTLELGDSALYLCASSLAERNTEAFFGQGTRLTVV.

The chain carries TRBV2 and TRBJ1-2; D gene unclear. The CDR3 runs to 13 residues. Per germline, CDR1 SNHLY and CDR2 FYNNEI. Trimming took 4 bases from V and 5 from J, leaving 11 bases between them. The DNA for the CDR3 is TGTGCCAGCAGTGGAAGGGCGCCATATGGCTACACCTTC. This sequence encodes CASSGRAPYGYTF.

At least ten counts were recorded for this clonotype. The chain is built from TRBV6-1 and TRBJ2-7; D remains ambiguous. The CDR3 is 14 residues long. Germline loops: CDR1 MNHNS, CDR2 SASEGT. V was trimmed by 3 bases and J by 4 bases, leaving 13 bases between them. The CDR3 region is CASSDYGPLYEQYF. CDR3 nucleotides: TGTGCCAGCAGTGATTATGGACCCCTATACGAGCAGTACTTC.

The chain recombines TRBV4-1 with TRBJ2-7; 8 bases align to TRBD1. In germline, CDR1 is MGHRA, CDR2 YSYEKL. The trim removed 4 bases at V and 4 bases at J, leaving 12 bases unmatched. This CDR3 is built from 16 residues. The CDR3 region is CASSPAGIRGPYEQYF. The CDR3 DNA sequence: TGCGCCAGCAGCCCGGCCGGGATCAGGGGGCCGTACGAGCAGTACTTC.

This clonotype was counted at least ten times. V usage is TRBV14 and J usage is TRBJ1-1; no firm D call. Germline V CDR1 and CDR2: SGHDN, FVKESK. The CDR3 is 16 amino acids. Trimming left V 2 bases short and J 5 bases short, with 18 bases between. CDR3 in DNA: TGTGCCAGCAGCCAATTACCGGGTCGCGGAAGTACTGAAGCTTTCTTT. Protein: CASSQLPGRGSTEAFF.

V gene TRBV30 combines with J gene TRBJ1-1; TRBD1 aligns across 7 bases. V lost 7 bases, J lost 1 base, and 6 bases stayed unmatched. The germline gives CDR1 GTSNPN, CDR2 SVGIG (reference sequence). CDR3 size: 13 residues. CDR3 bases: TGTGCCTTGGGGGACAGAGGGAACACTGAAGCTTTCTTT. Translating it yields CALGDRGNTEAFF.

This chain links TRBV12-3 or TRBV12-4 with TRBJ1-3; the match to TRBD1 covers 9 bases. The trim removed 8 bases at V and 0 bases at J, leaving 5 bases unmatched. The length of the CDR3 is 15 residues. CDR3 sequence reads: CASDRGASSGNTIYF. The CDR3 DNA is TGTGCCAGCGACAGGGGGGCCTCCTCTGGAAACACCATATATTTT.

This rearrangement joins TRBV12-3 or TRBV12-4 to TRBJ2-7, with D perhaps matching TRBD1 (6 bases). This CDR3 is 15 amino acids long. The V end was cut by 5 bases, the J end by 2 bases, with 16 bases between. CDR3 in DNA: TGTGCCAGCAGTCGCACAGGGTTTGGGGCCTACGAGCAGTACTTC. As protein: CASSRTGFGAYEQYF.

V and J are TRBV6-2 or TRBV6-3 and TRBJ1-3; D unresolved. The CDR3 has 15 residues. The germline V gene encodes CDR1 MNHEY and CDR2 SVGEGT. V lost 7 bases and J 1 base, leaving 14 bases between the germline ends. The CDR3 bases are TGTGCCAGCACTCGAGGGCCACTTTCTGGAAACACCATATATTTT. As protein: CASTRGPLSGNTIYF.

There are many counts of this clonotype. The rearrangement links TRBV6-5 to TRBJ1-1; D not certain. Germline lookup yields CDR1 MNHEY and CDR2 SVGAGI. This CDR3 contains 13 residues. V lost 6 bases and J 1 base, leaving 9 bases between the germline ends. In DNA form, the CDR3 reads TGTGCCAGCAGAAGGACGGAGAACACTGAAGCTTTCTTT. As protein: CASRRTENTEAFF.

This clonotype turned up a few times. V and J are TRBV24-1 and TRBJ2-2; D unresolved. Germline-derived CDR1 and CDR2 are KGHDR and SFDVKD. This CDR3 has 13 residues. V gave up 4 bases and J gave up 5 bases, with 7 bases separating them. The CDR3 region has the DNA TGTGCCACCAGTGAGGTACAAACCGGGGAGCTGTTTTTT. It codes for CATSEVQTGELFF.

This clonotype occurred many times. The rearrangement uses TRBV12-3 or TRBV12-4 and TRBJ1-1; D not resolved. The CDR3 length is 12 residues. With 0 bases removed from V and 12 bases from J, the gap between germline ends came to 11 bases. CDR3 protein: CASSLARRKTFF. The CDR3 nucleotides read TGTGCCAGCAGTTTAGCGCGGAGGAAAACTTTCTTT.

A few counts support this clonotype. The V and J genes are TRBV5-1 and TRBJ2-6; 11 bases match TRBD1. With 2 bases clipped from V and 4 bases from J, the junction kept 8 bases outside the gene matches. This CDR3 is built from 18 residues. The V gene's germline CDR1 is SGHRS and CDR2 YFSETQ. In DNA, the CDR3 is TGCGCCAGCAGCTTATTCGGACAGGGGGCGAGCGGGGCCAACGTCCTGACTTTC. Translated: CASSLFGQGASGANVLTF.

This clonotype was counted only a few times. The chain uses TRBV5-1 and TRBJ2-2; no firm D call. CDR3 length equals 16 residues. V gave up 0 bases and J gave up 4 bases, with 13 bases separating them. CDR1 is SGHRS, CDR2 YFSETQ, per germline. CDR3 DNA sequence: TGCGCCAGCAGCTTGGAATCAGTTACTATCACCGGGGAGCTGTTTTTT. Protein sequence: CASSLESVTITGELFF.

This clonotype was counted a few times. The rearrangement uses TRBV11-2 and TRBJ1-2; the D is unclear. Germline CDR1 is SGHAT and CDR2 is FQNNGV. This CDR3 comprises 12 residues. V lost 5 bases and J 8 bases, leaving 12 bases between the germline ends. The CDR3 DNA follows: TGTGCCAGCAGCATGACCGGGGTCGGCTACACCTTC. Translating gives CASSMTGVGYTF.